This TCR beta chain comes out of a study of cytotoxic CD8 clonotypes in ibrutinib-treated CLL. General observations from the study: Among the clonotypes, public ones were uncommon and contracted or held stable on treatment.

V dropped 5 bases and J dropped 6; count of bases not matched to a gene: 4. Germline-derived CDR1 and CDR2 are LGHNA and YNFKEQ. The CDR3 runs 13 residues. TCRdb's table, derived via immunoSEQ multiplex PCR, lists solely in-frame clones and lacks some. The table lists about 300,000 clones, 60% to 80% of them singletons. Comment on this clone: Its antigen remains unknown.

This sequence was found in a human donor with chronic lymphocytic leukemia. The J gene is TRBJ2-3, the V gene TRBV4-2; 8 bases line up with TRBD2. Material: PBMCs, obtained at disease progression, from a patient treated with ibrutinib. The CDR3 sequence: CASSTRTSDTQYF. CDR3 sequence (DNA): TGTGCCAGCAGCACTCGGACTAGCGATACGCAGTATTTT.